The 14 T cell receptor beta chains listed next were all sequenced from one sample in a study of blood T cells in healthy people across ages. The authors ran a second PCR of about 7 to 11 cycles using a sample-barcoded 5' primer and a J-beta primer mix. TCRdb called the 5' RACE reads again in MiXCR, with one record for every CDR3 protein. In the table there are 1,500,000 or so distinct CDR3 sequences, approximately 42% of which are singletons. Sequencing was carried out using blood. These receptors all come from a woman aged 18-35 years in good health.

This clonotype was counted between two and nine times. The V and J genes are TRBV7-8 and TRBJ1-2; possible D gene TRBD1, 5 bases. V was clipped by 5 bases and J by 2 bases, with 18 bases between them. CDR3 length: 16 residues. Germline lookup yields CDR1 SGHVS and CDR2 FQNEAQ. CDR3 loop: CASSLARRALNYGYTF. CDR3 sequence (DNA): TGTGCCAGCAGCCTCGCTCGCAGGGCTCTAAACTATGGCTACACCTTC.

This clonotype was detected only a few times. The V and J genes are TRBV5-1 and TRBJ1-1, with no clear D. V was pared by 0 bases and J by 1 base, with 13 bases between. There are 16 residues in the CDR3. Germline V gene data show CDR1 as SGHRS and CDR2 as YFSETQ. In DNA form, the CDR3 reads TGCGCCAGCAGCTTGGATCACCCGACGGCGAACACTGAAGCTTTCTTT. Translating gives CASSLDHPTANTEAFF. The complete variable domain, with remaining parts taken from reference TRBV5-1 and TRBJ1-1, reads KAGVTQTPRYLIKTRGQQVTLSCSPISGHRSVSWYQQTPGQGLQFLFEYFSETQRNKGNFPGRFSGRQFSNSRSEMNVSTLELGDSALYLCASSLDHPTANTEAFFGQGTRLTVV.

The table lists this clonotype with a few counts. V is TRBV4-3 and J is TRBJ2-5; perhaps TRBD2 as D (6 bases). Trimming shortened V by 4 bases and J by 1 base, and 13 bases separated the two germline ends. CDR3 length: 15 residues. Germline V gene data show CDR1 as LGHNA and CDR2 as YSLEER. CDR3 protein: CASSPTSVAQETQYF. In DNA form, the CDR3 reads TGCGCCAGCAGCCCGACTAGTGTGGCCCAAGAGACCCAGTACTTC.

This clonotype has only a few counts. This chain uses TRBV27 with TRBJ2-3; a possible D gene is TRBD2 (5 bases). The germline gives CDR1 MNHEY, CDR2 SMNVEV (reference sequence). V was pared by 2 bases and J by 9 bases, with 12 bases between. The CDR3 runs 13 residues. The CDR3 loop reads CASSLSGASTQYF. DNA for the CDR3: TGTGCCAGCAGTTTAAGCGGCGCCTCCACGCAGTATTTT.

The V call is TRBV28, the J call TRBJ2-4, with no clear D. This CDR3 comprises 13 residues. Germline CDR1 MDHEN, CDR2 SYDVKM. Trimming left V 5 bases short and J 13 bases short, with 18 bases between. The CDR3 loop reads CASSISPYNEQYF. The CDR3 bases are TGTGCCAGCAGTATCTCCCCCTACAATGAGCAGTACTTC. Full variable domain (missing parts from reference TRBV28 and TRBJ2-4): DVKVTQSSRYLVKRTGEKVFLECVQDMDHENMFWYRQDPGLGLRLIYFSYDVKMKEKGDIPEGYSVSREKKERFSLILESASTNQTSMYLCASSISPYNEQYFGAGTRLSVL.

J is TRBJ2-3 and V is TRBV20-1; 7 bases agree with TRBD2. CDR3 length: 14 amino acids. The V and J ends lost 1 base and 1 base, in that order; junction bases with no gene match: 2. Germline assignment: CDR1 DFQATT and CDR2 SNEGSKA (reference sequence). CDR3 sequence: CSARVAGGTDTQYF. CDR3 coding DNA: TGCAGTGCTAGAGTTGCGGGAGGCACAGATACGCAGTATTTT.

The CDR3 sequence is CASSRGLAGGFYNEQFF. DNA for the CDR3: TGTGCCAGTAGTAGAGGACTAGCGGGAGGGTTCTACAATGAGCAGTTCTTC. J is TRBJ2-1 and V is TRBV19, with TRBD2 matching 15 bases. The germline V gene encodes CDR1 LNHDA and CDR2 SQIVND (reference sequence). The CDR3 spans 17 residues. V lost 4 bases and J lost 3; bases outside the gene matches: 4.

This sequence joins TRBV11-2 and TRBJ1-2; 8 bases are a match to TRBD1. Trimming removed 4 bases from V and 7 bases from J; junction bases left unmatched: 8. The V gene's germline CDR1 is SGHAT and CDR2 FQNNGV. The CDR3 totals 14 residues. The CDR3 protein is CASSSETGVVGYTF. CDR3 DNA sequence: TGTGCCAGCAGCTCAGAGACAGGGGTGGTTGGCTACACCTTC.

There are a few counts of this clonotype. The J gene is TRBJ1-2, the V gene TRBV20-1; 7 nucleotides line up with TRBD1. Germline CDR1 DFQATT, CDR2 SNEGSKA (reference sequence). The CDR3 sequence is 14 residues long. V was pared by 1 base and J by 6 bases, with 8 bases of the junction left unmatched. The CDR3 DNA reads as TGCAGTGCTAGAGGACAGGGAGGGTATCATGGCTACACCTTC. Amino acid sequence: CSARGQGGYHGYTF.

The chain carries TRBV7-3 and TRBJ2-5, with D unclear. Looked up from germline, CDR1 is SGHTA and CDR2 is FQGTGA. Between the trimmed V and J ends, which lost 1 base and 5 bases, there was a span of 14 bases. This CDR3 spans 15 amino acids. CDR3 residues: CASSLRLHHGETQYF. The CDR3 region has the DNA TGTGCCAGCAGCTTAAGACTCCACCATGGGGAGACCCAGTACTTC. Complete variable domain (other parts from reference TRBV7-3 and TRBJ2-5): GAGVSQTPSNKVTEKGKYVELRCDPISGHTALYWYRQSLGQGPEFLIYFQGTGAADDSGLPNDRFFAVRPEGSVSTLKIQRTERGDSAVYLCASSLRLHHGETQYFGPGTRLLVL.

The J gene is TRBJ1-1, the V gene TRBV6-5, with TRBD1 matching 7 bases. Germline values: CDR1 MNHEY, CDR2 SVGAGI. CDR3 size: 14 residues. J lost 4 bases, V lost 7 bases, and 9 bases had no gene match. The CDR3 protein is CASTPTGYGTEAFF. The CDR3 DNA reads as TGTGCCAGCACCCCGACAGGGTACGGCACTGAAGCTTTCTTT.

This clonotype was seen only once. V usage is TRBV27 and J usage is TRBJ2-2, with 8 bases that match TRBD1. Trimming cost V 6 bases and J 5 bases; bases outside gene matches: 17. CDR3 length: 18 amino acids. Germline V gives CDR1 MNHEY, CDR2 SMNVEV (reference sequence). The CDR3 reads CASSSFPGTGEFTGELFF. In DNA form, the CDR3 reads TGTGCCAGCAGCTCTTTCCCCGGGACAGGCGAATTTACCGGGGAGCTGTTTTTT.

V usage is TRBV27 and J usage is TRBJ1-5, with D uncertain. The V gene's germline CDR1 is MNHEY and CDR2 SMNVEV (reference sequence). V was clipped by 0 bases and J by 2 bases, with 11 bases between them. This CDR3 has 16 amino acids. The CDR3 DNA reads TGTGCCAGCAGTTTATCAGGAGGTTTCGGCAATCAGCCCCAGCATTTT. It is translated as CASSLSGGFGNQPQHF.

V and J are TRBV19 and TRBJ2-3; 11 nucleotides match TRBD2. The length of the CDR3 is 14 residues. Germline-derived CDR1 and CDR2 are LNHDA and SQIVND (reference sequence). Germline trimming cut 11 bases from V and 0 bases from J; bases unmatched to any gene: 4. CDR3 protein: CASTSGDSTDTQYF. The CDR3 region has the DNA TGTGCCTCGACTAGCGGGGACAGCACAGATACGCAGTATTTT.